A selection of T cell receptor beta chains follows, all from one sample in a study of control samples from healthy donors and cancer patients. Clones were read by immunoSEQ multiplex PCR, and TCRdb kept only the in-frame ones, dropping some. The table has about 120,000 clones, about 87% seen once. The sequenced material came from blood. These receptor sequences come from a man under 40 in good health. CDR3s include the opening cysteine and the closing phenylalanine or tryptophan. Fields, in order: V gene, J gene, clone size, CDR3 length, D gene, CDR3 protein, CDR3 DNA. The D gene is left open where the match is weak. The size field is filled for only some rows; it gives once, few, many or a size class.

V: TRBV27; J: TRBJ1-5; size: many; length: 15; D: -; CDR3: CASSSTHGANQPQHF; DNA: TGTGCCAGCAGTTCTACCCATGGGGCGAATCAGCCCCAGCATTTT
V: TRBV4-2; J: TRBJ1-2; size: -; length: 12; D: TRBD1; CDR3: CASSHQDRGYTF; DNA: TGTGCCAGCAGCCACCAGGACAGGGGGTACACCTTC
V: TRBV24-1; J: TRBJ2-1; size: -; length: 16; D: -; CDR3: CATSDLRGADNNEQFF; DNA: TGTGCCACCAGTGATTTGCGGGGGGCCGATAACAATGAGCAGTTCTTC
V: TRBV9; J: TRBJ2-7; size: -; length: 15; D: TRBD1; CDR3: CASSTGQESSYEQYF; DNA: TGTGCCAGCAGCACGGGACAGGAGAGCTCCTACGAGCAGTACTTC
V: TRBV2; J: TRBJ2-7; size: once; length: 15; D: TRBD1; CDR3: CASSGGGQVSYEQYF; DNA: TGTGCCAGCAGTGGAGGGGGACAGGTCTCCTACGAGCAGTACTTC
V: TRBV7-2; J: TRBJ1-1; size: -; length: 14; D: TRBD1; CDR3: CASSVQGADTEAFF; DNA: TGTGCCAGCAGCGTACAGGGGGCGGACACTGAAGCTTTCTTT
V: TRBV7-2; J: TRBJ2-7; size: -; length: 14; D: -; CDR3: CASSPLGGPYEQYF; DNA: TGTGCCAGCAGCCCTCTCGGCGGCCCCTACGAGCAGTACTTC
V: TRBV5-1; J: TRBJ1-5; size: -; length: 17; D: TRBD1; CDR3: CASSPGQGATSNQPQHF; DNA: TGCGCCAGCAGCCCGGGACAGGGGGCGACGAGCAATCAGCCCCAGCATTTT
V: TRBV5-6; J: TRBJ1-4; size: -; length: 11; D: -; CDR3: CASSLSEKLFF; DNA: TGTGCCAGCAGCTTGTCCGAAAAACTGTTTTTT
V: TRBV12-5; J: TRBJ2-5; size: -; length: 13; D: -; CDR3: CASGQDDPGAQYF; DNA: TGTGCTAGTGGGCAGGACGACCCCGGGGCCCAGTACTTC
V: TRBV11-3; J: TRBJ1-1; size: -; length: 16; D: TRBD1; CDR3: CASSPQTGTGGTEAFF; DNA: TGTGCCAGCAGCCCCCAGACCGGGACAGGGGGAACTGAAGCTTTCTTT
V: TRBV11-3; J: TRBJ1-1; size: -; length: 14; D: -; CDR3: CASSSRPDGAEAFF; DNA: TGTGCCAGCAGCTCGCGCCCGGATGGGGCTGAAGCTTTCTTT
V: TRBV18; J: TRBJ1-1; size: -; length: 13; D: -; CDR3: CASSRGSNTEAFF; DNA: TGTGCCAGCTCACGCGGGAGCAACACTGAAGCTTTCTTT
V: TRBV5-6; J: TRBJ1-1; size: -; length: 14; D: -; CDR3: CASSSPSGNTEAFF; DNA: TGTGCCAGCAGCTCTCCGTCGGGGAACACTGAAGCTTTCTTT
V: TRBV10-2; J: TRBJ1-1; size: -; length: 13; D: -; CDR3: CASTRGLNTEAFF; DNA: TGCGCCAGCACTCGGGGGCTGAACACTGAAGCTTTCTTT
V: TRBV16; J: TRBJ1-4; size: -; length: 15; D: -; CDR3: CASSQSWGTNEKLFF; DNA: TGTGCCAGCAGCCAATCATGGGGGACTAATGAAAAACTGTTTTTT
V: TRBV21-1; J: TRBJ1-2; size: -; length: 15; D: -; CDR3: CASSQMDPSNYGYTF; DNA: TGTGCCAGCAGCCAAATGGATCCCTCTAACTATGGCTACACCTTC
V: TRBV3-1/TRBV3-2; J: TRBJ1-6; size: -; length: 15; D: TRBD1; CDR3: CASSPRTGGASPLHF; DNA: TGTGCCAGCAGCCCCCGGACAGGGGGCGCGTCACCCCTCCACTTT
V: TRBV29-1; J: TRBJ2-7; size: -; length: 13; D: TRBD1; CDR3: CSVGGTGGNEQYF; DNA: TGCAGCGTTGGGGGGACAGGGGGCAACGAGCAGTACTTC
V: TRBV7-6; J: TRBJ1-1; size: -; length: 19; D: -; CDR3: CASSLNYRGPGDVNTEAFF; DNA: TGTGCCAGCAGCCTCAACTACCGGGGCCCGGGGGACGTGAACACTGAAGCTTTCTTT
V: TRBV18; J: TRBJ2-2; size: -; length: 14; D: -; CDR3: CASSPKAGTGELFF; DNA: TGTGCCAGCTCACCCAAGGCCGGCACCGGGGAGCTGTTTTTT
V: TRBV10-3; J: TRBJ2-7; size: -; length: 14; D: -; CDR3: CAISGSETISEQYF; DNA: TGTGCCATCAGTGGGTCGGAGACTATATCCGAGCAGTACTTC
V: TRBV4-1; J: TRBJ2-4; size: -; length: 14; D: -; CDR3: CASSQVRDPNIQYF; DNA: TGCGCCAGCAGCCAAGTCCGGGACCCAAACATTCAGTACTTC
V: TRBV7-2; J: TRBJ1-1; size: once; length: 14; D: -; CDR3: CASSFQGMNTEAFF; DNA: TGTGCCAGCAGCTTTCAGGGAATGAACACTGAAGCTTTCTTT
V: TRBV30; J: TRBJ2-4; size: -; length: 12; D: TRBD1; CDR3: CAWGGQKDIQYF; DNA: TGTGCCTGGGGGGGACAGAAGGACATTCAGTACTTC
V: TRBV10-2; J: TRBJ2-7; size: -; length: 14; D: -; CDR3: CATLTRGSSYEQYF; DNA: TGCGCCACTCTAACAAGGGGGTCGTCCTACGAGCAGTACTTC
V: TRBV24-1; J: TRBJ2-1; size: -; length: 12; D: -; CDR3: CATTNRDNEQFF; DNA: TGTGCCACCACCAACAGAGACAATGAGCAGTTCTTC
V: TRBV6-2/TRBV6-3; J: TRBJ1-5; size: few; length: 14; D: -; CDR3: CASSYWAADQPQHF; DNA: TGTGCCAGCAGTTACTGGGCGGCGGATCAGCCCCAGCATTTT
V: TRBV20-1; J: TRBJ1-1; size: few; length: 13; D: -; CDR3: CSASRVMNTEAFF; DNA: TGCAGTGCTAGTAGGGTCATGAACACTGAAGCTTTCTTT
V: TRBV11-2; J: TRBJ1-1; size: few; length: 15; D: -; CDR3: CASSSGGGFDTEAFF; DNA: TGTGCCAGCAGCTCGGGGGGAGGGTTCGACACTGAAGCTTTCTTT
V: TRBV7-9; J: TRBJ2-1; size: -; length: 16; D: TRBD2; CDR3: CASSLAGESSYNEQFF; DNA: TGTGCCAGCAGTCTAGCGGGGGAGAGCTCCTACAATGAGCAGTTCTTC
V: TRBV3-1/TRBV3-2; J: TRBJ1-2; size: -; length: 17; D: -; CDR3: CASSQASTGLKGYGYTF; DNA: TGTGCCAGCAGCCAAGCTTCCACAGGGTTGAAAGGCTATGGCTACACCTTC
V: TRBV7-9; J: TRBJ2-7; size: -; length: 13; D: -; CDR3: CASSRDTNYEQYF; DNA: TGTGCCAGCAGCAGGGACACCAACTACGAGCAGTACTTC
V: TRBV19; J: TRBJ2-1; size: -; length: 12; D: -; CDR3: CASSQRGEEQFF; DNA: TGTGCCAGTAGCCAGAGGGGGGAGGAGCAGTTCTTC
V: TRBV5-4; J: TRBJ1-3; size: -; length: 16; D: -; CDR3: CASSLDGGQTGNTIYF; DNA: TGTGCCAGCAGCCTGGATGGGGGGCAGACTGGAAACACCATATATTTT
V: TRBV12-3/TRBV12-4; J: TRBJ2-5; size: -; length: 11; D: -; CDR3: CASAQRETQYF; DNA: TGTGCCAGCGCCCAGCGCGAGACCCAGTACTTC
V: TRBV6-5; J: TRBJ1-1; size: -; length: 13; D: -; CDR3: CASSLQGGTEAFF; DNA: TGTGCCAGCAGTCTGCAGGGAGGTACTGAAGCTTTCTTT
V: TRBV6-5; J: TRBJ1-4; size: -; length: 16; D: TRBD1; CDR3: CASSSRNRGTNEKLFF; DNA: TGTGCCAGCAGTTCCCGTAACAGGGGAACTAATGAAAAACTGTTTTTT
V: TRBV5-1; J: TRBJ1-3; size: -; length: 13; D: -; CDR3: CASRQGSGNTIYF; DNA: TGCGCCAGCAGACAGGGCTCTGGAAACACCATATATTTT
V: TRBV29-1; J: TRBJ1-5; size: -; length: 15; D: TRBD1; CDR3: CSVSWTGGAHQPQHF; DNA: TGCAGCGTATCTTGGACAGGTGGGGCCCATCAGCCCCAGCATTTT
V: TRBV6-6; J: TRBJ2-1; size: -; length: 13; D: -; CDR3: CASSQGGEPRQFF; DNA: TGTGCCAGCAGCCAGGGGGGGGAACCGAGGCAGTTCTTC
V: TRBV14; J: TRBJ2-5; size: few; length: 13; D: -; CDR3: CASSQGIQETQYF; DNA: TGTGCCAGCAGCCAAGGGATCCAAGAGACCCAGTACTTC
V: TRBV4-2; J: TRBJ1-2; size: -; length: 16; D: -; CDR3: CASSQERMAGLYGYTF; DNA: TGTGCCAGCAGCCAAGAGAGAATGGCAGGGCTCTATGGCTACACCTTC
V: TRBV7-8; J: TRBJ2-7; size: -; length: 15; D: TRBD1; CDR3: CASSPAGTGEYEQYF; DNA: TGTGCCAGCAGCCCCGCCGGGACAGGAGAATACGAGCAGTACTTC
V: TRBV9; J: TRBJ1-2; size: -; length: 14; D: -; CDR3: CASSFDNSPGGYTF; DNA: TGTGCCAGCAGCTTCGACAATTCCCCGGGTGGCTACACCTTC
V: TRBV6-5; J: TRBJ2-1; size: -; length: 15; D: -; CDR3: CASRFYGTPDNEQFF; DNA: TGTGCCAGCAGGTTCTACGGGACTCCAGACAATGAGCAGTTCTTC
V: TRBV24-1; J: TRBJ1-1; size: -; length: 13; D: -; CDR3: CATSDPGKGEAFF; DNA: TGTGCCACCAGTGATCCCGGCAAGGGTGAAGCTTTCTTT
V: TRBV28; J: TRBJ1-4; size: -; length: 15; D: TRBD1; CDR3: CASSTTGGGWEKLFF; DNA: TGTGCCAGCAGTACAACAGGGGGCGGGTGGGAAAAACTGTTTTTT
V: TRBV10-2; J: TRBJ2-7; size: -; length: 14; D: -; CDR3: CASSDPDSSYEQYF; DNA: TGCGCCAGCAGTGACCCGGACAGCTCCTACGAGCAGTACTTC
V: TRBV27; J: TRBJ2-5; size: -; length: 14; D: -; CDR3: CASSPHRGGETQYF; DNA: TGTGCCAGCAGTCCCCACAGGGGAGGAGAGACCCAGTACTTC
V: TRBV9; J: TRBJ1-1; size: -; length: 10; D: -; CDR3: CASSGKDAFF; DNA: TGTGCCAGCAGCGGGAAAGACGCTTTCTTT
V: TRBV14; J: TRBJ2-5; size: -; length: 13; D: -; CDR3: CASSQPGRETQYF; DNA: TGTGCCAGCAGCCAGCCAGGGAGAGAGACCCAGTACTTC
V: TRBV6-6; J: TRBJ1-2; size: -; length: 15; D: TRBD1; CDR3: CASSYGDRGDYGYTF; DNA: TGTGCCAGCAGTTACGGGGACAGGGGGGACTATGGCTACACCTTC
V: TRBV11-2; J: TRBJ2-5; size: -; length: 17; D: -; CDR3: CASSPPPGGGVFETQYF; DNA: TGTGCCAGCAGCCCACCCCCGGGCGGAGGGGTCTTTGAGACCCAGTACTTC
V: TRBV5-8; J: TRBJ1-2; size: -; length: 16; D: -; CDR3: CASSLRTREVRYGYTF; DNA: TGTGCCAGCAGCTTGAGGACCAGAGAGGTACGCTATGGCTACACCTTC
V: TRBV11-2; J: TRBJ1-5; size: -; length: 13; D: -; CDR3: CASSLERDQPQHF; DNA: TGTGCCAGCAGCTTAGAACGGGATCAGCCCCAGCATTTT
V: TRBV6-1; J: TRBJ1-1; size: -; length: 15; D: -; CDR3: CASSESGEVNTEAFF; DNA: TGTGCCAGCAGTGAATCAGGTGAAGTGAACACTGAAGCTTTCTTT
V: TRBV6-5; J: TRBJ2-3; size: -; length: 13; D: -; CDR3: CASSPGGEDTQYF; DNA: TGTGCCAGCAGTCCCGGGGGTGAAGATACGCAGTATTTT
V: TRBV10-3; J: TRBJ2-3; size: -; length: 13; D: -; CDR3: CAIKGGSTDTQYF; DNA: TGTGCCATCAAAGGCGGAAGCACAGATACGCAGTATTTT